These 8 T cell receptor beta chains came from one sample sequenced in a study of control samples from healthy donors and cancer patients. Repertoires were generated with immunoSEQ multiplex PCR, while TCRdb's copy carries only in-frame clones and drops some. The data show under 200,000 clones, roughly nine tenths seen once. The sample taken for sequencing was blood. These receptors were collected from a woman between 25 and 40 years old in good health.

As concerns this clone: This CDR3 is also generated by other DNA sequences in the sample. This rearrangement joins TRBV5-6 to TRBJ2-5, with 12 positions matching TRBD2. CDR1 and CDR2 (germline): SGHDT, YYEEEE. Losses at the gene ends were 2 bases for V and 2 bases for J; bases not matched to a gene: 1. This CDR3 has 15 amino acids. CDR3 bases: TGTGCCAGCAGCTTCACTAGCGGGGGGCAAGAGACCCAGTACTTC. It is translated as CASSFTSGGQETQYF.

This clone showed up just a few times. The chain combines TRBV7-3 with TRBJ1-6; D is unclear. Trimming removed 2 bases at V and 11 bases at J, with 13 bases between. CDR3 length: 14 residues. Germline CDR1 reads SGHTA; CDR2 reads FQGTGA. The CDR3 region has the DNA TGTGCCAGCAGCTTAGCTGGGGATGGGGCACCCCTCCACTTT. It specifies CASSLAGDGAPLHF.

The V gene is TRBV18, the J gene TRBJ1-2; tentative D call: TRBD1 (5 bases). Germline CDR1 reads KGHSH; CDR2 reads LQKENI. This CDR3 comprises 13 residues. V lost 1 base and J lost 6, with 9 bases in between. The DNA for the CDR3 is TGTGCCAGCTCACCACAGGGGAGGAATGGCTACACCTTC. Translation gives CASSPQGRNGYTF.

The chain carries TRBV5-1 and TRBJ2-6; D is unclear. Germline loops: CDR1 SGHRS, CDR2 YFSETQ. Trimming stripped 6 bases from V and 1 base from J, with 8 bases between. This CDR3 contains 14 residues. Here the CDR3 DNA reads TGCGCCAGCAAACTGGTGTCTGGGGCCAACGTCCTGACTTTC. This codes for CASKLVSGANVLTF.

The chain couples TRBV2 to TRBJ1-1; D not resolved. The CDR3 contains 12 residues. V gave up 2 bases and J gave up 1 base, with 2 bases separating them. CDR1 is SNHLY, CDR2 FYNNEI, per germline. CDR3 amino acids: CASSEWNTEAFF. The CDR3 nucleotides read TGTGCCAGCAGTGAATGGAACACTGAAGCTTTCTTT.

J is TRBJ2-1 and V is TRBV18, with TRBD2 matching over 7 bases. In germline, CDR1 is KGHSH, CDR2 LQKENI. Trimming removed 1 base from V and 5 bases from J; junction bases left unmatched: 2. This CDR3 is 14 amino acids long. The CDR3 coding sequence is TGTGCCAGCTCACCACTAGCGGGTAACAATGAGCAGTTCTTC. Translated: CASSPLAGNNEQFF.

The V and J genes are TRBV19 and TRBJ2-1; 10 bases agree with TRBD1. CDR1 is LNHDA and CDR2 is SQIVND in the germline V gene (reference sequence). V gave up 7 bases and J gave up 5 bases; unmatched junction bases: 5. CDR3 length: 14 amino acids. This CDR3 is CASIRTGGNNEQFF. The CDR3 nucleotides read TGTGCCAGTATCCGGACAGGGGGGAACAATGAGCAGTTCTTC.

Regarding this clone: The sample holds other DNA sequences that translate to the same CDR3. The rearrangement uses TRBV7-2 and TRBJ1-4; D might be TRBD1 (6 bases). The germline V gene encodes CDR1 SGHTA and CDR2 FQGNSA. The CDR3 sequence is 15 residues long. V lost 1 base, J lost 5 bases, and 11 bases lay in between. The CDR3 nucleotides are TGTGCCAGCAGCTTAGTGGGGGGCGTGAATGAAAAACTGTTTTTT. The encoded protein is CASSLVGGVNEKLFF.